Sequencing of this TCR beta chain was carried out in a study of Graves' ophthalmopathy and Graves' hyperthyroidism. Trimming pared 4 bases from V and 7 bases from J, leaving 20 bases between. There are 17 residues in the CDR3. Moderate-to-severe activity, with CAS ≥3, NOSPECS ≥4 and duration under 3 months, characterized the donors with ophthalmopathy. Patients were diagnosed from clinical symptoms, serum thyroxine, TRAb, thyroid ultrasound and orbital computed tomography. Study results and limitations: Sensitivity of approximately 88% and specificity of around 76% were achieved when a 13-signature model separated ophthalmopathy from stable hyperthyroidism.

RNA transcripts were the template, and TCR beta CDR3 regions were amplified from them. In the first round, RT-PCR was carried out with HTBI primers, and a multiplex PCR formed the second round. TCRdb analysed the multiplex PCR reads with MiXCR anew, one entry per CDR3 protein. The table shows around 600,000 distinct CDR3 sequences, with over 40% occurring only once. This clonotype was observed at least ten times. Its antigen is as yet unknown. This receptor was taken from an adult man with Graves' ophthalmopathy. The rearrangement links TRBV12-3 or TRBV12-4 to TRBJ1-6, with no clear D. Sequenced material: peripheral blood. The CDR3 nucleotides read TGTGCCAGCAGTTATCTGGGCAGTTCGATTGCGAATTCACCCCTCCACTTT. This sequence encodes CASSYLGSSIANSPLHF.